The rows below give T cell receptor beta chains drawn from one sample of a study of T cells after yellow fever vaccination. TCRdb reanalysed the 5' RACE reads using MiXCR and keeps one entry per CDR3 protein. The table lists 400,000 or so distinct CDR3 sequences, roughly 11% of them singletons, with less than 20% in the top ten. Sequenced here: PBMCs, sampled on the day of the first yellow fever vaccination. The receptors here all came from a young man who received the YFV17D yellow fever vaccine. Both conserved end residues are part of each CDR3. A D gene is named only where the DNA matches it firmly. The size field is filled for only some rows; it gives once, few, many or a size class.

CDR3 DNA,CDR3 protein,J gene,V gene,clone size,D gene
TGCAGCGTTGAGGCCCGTTCGGTAACCAAAAACATTCAGTACTTC,CSVEARSVTKNIQYF,TRBJ2-4,TRBV29-1,-,-
TGTGCCAGCAGTTTCGGACAGGGTTGGGCGGGCGGCACAGATACGCAGTATTTT,CASSFGQGWAGGTDTQYF,TRBJ2-3,TRBV27,many,TRBD1
TGCGCCAGCAGCCCAAGGGGATCCAGGGTCGATGAAAAACTGTTTTTT,CASSPRGSRVDEKLFF,TRBJ1-4,TRBV4-1,few,-
TGTGCCACCAGTGATTTGAACCCCACAGATACGCAGTATTTT,CATSDLNPTDTQYF,TRBJ2-3,TRBV24-1,few,-
TGTGCCAGCAGCTTGGGGGTAGCGGGGCTTTCGGATACGCAGTATTTT,CASSLGVAGLSDTQYF,TRBJ2-3,TRBV5-4,few,TRBD2
TGCAGTGCTAGAACGACGCAGGGGAACTACGAGCAGTACTTC,CSARTTQGNYEQYF,TRBJ2-7,TRBV20-1,-,-
TGTGCCAGCAACGGGGTTTGGGACTCACCCCTCCACTTT,CASNGVWDSPLHF,TRBJ1-6,TRBV28,-,-
TGCGCCAGCAGCCAAGATTTGGGGGGGTATAGCACTGATACGCAGTATTTT,CASSQDLGGYSTDTQYF,TRBJ2-3,TRBV4-1,-,TRBD2
TGCAGTGCTCTCATAGGGGGGAAAGAGACCCAGTACTTC,CSALIGGKETQYF,TRBJ2-5,TRBV20-1,-,-
TGCAGTGCTAGAGAATTCCCGGGGGTCGGGAATGAGCAGTTCTTC,CSAREFPGVGNEQFF,TRBJ2-1,TRBV20-1,few,-
TGTGCCAGCAGCCAAGGCGCGAGGGTTTTACTCTTC,CASSQGARVLLF,TRBJ2-1,TRBV3-1,few,-
TGTGCCAGCAGTTACTCGAGGGGATACAATGAGCAGTTCTTC,CASSYSRGYNEQFF,TRBJ2-1,TRBV6-5,few,-
TGCGCCAGCAGCCTCGGGTCTGGGTACACAGATACGCAGTATTTT,CASSLGSGYTDTQYF,TRBJ2-3,TRBV4-3,few,-
TGCAGTGCTAGAGATTTGGCCGCAACTAATGAAAAACTGTTTTTT,CSARDLAATNEKLFF,TRBJ1-4,TRBV20-1,-,-
TGCGCCAGCAGCTTGGCCATCCGGACAGGGGGGAAACAAGAGACCCAGTACTTC,CASSLAIRTGGKQETQYF,TRBJ2-5,TRBV5-1,few,TRBD1
TGTGCCAGCAGCTTCGAGCTAGCCAAAAACATTCAGTACTTC,CASSFELAKNIQYF,TRBJ2-4,TRBV7-9,-,-